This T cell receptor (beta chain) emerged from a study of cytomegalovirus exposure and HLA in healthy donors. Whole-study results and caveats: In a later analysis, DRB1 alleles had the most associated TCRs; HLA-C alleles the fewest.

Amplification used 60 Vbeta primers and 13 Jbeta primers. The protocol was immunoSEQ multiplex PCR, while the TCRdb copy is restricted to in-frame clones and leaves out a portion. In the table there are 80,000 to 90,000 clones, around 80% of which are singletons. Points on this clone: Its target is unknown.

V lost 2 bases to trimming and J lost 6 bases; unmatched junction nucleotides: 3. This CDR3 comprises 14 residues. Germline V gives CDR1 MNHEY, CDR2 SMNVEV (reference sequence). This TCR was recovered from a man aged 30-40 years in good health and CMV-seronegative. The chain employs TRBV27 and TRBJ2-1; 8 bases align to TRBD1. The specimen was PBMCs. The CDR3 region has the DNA TGTGCCAGCAGTTTAGGCAGGGGGCCCAATGAGCAGTTCTTC. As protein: CASSLGRGPNEQFF.